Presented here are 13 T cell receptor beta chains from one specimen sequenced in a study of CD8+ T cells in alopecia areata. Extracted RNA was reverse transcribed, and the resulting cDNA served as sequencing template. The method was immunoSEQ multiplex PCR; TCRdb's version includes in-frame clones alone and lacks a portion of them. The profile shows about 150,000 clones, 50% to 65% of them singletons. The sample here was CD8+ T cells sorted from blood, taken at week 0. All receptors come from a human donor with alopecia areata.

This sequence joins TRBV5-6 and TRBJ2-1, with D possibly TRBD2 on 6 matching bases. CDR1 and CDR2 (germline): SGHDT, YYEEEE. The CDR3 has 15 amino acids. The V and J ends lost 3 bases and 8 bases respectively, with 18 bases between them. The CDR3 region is CASSSPAGPLDEQFF. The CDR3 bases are TGTGCCAGCAGCTCCCCGGCGGGGCCTCTGGATGAGCAGTTCTTC.

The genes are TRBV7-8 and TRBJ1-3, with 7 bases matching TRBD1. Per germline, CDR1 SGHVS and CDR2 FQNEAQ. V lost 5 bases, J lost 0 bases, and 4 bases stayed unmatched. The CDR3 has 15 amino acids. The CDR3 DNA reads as TGTGCCAGCAGCCCTGACAGGGTCTCTGGAAACACCATATATTTT. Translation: CASSPDRVSGNTIYF.

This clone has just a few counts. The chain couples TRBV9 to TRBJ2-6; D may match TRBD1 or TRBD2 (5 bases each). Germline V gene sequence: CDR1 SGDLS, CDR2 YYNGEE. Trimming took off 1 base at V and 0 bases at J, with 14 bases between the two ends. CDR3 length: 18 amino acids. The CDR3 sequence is CASSVPRAGSSGANVLTF. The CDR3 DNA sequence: TGTGCCAGCAGCGTACCCCGGGCAGGGAGCTCTGGGGCCAACGTCCTGACTTTC.

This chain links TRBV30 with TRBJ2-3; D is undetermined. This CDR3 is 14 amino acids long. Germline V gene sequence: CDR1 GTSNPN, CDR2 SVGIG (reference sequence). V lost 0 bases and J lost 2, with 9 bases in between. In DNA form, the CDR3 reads TGTGCCTGGAGTGTTATGGGGATCACAGATACGCAGTATTTT. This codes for CAWSVMGITDTQYF.

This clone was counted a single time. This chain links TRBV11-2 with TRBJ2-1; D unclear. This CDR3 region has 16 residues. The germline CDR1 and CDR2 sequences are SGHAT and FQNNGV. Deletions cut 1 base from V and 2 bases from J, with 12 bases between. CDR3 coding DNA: TGTGCCAGCAGCTTAGGGCCGACCGTTCCCTACAATGAGCAGTTCTTC. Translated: CASSLGPTVPYNEQFF.

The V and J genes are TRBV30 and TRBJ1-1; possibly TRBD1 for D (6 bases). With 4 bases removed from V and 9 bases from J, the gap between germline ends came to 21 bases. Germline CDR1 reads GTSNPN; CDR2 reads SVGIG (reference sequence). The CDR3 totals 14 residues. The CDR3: CAWTAGAGSGKAFF. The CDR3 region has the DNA TGTGCCTGGACGGCGGGGGCAGGGTCAGGCAAAGCTTTCTTT.

The CDR3 here is CASSLYTEKLFF. The CDR3 nucleotides are TGTGCCAGCAGCTTATACACTGAAAAACTGTTTTTT. V gene TRBV7-9 combines with J gene TRBJ1-4; D is ambiguous. V dropped 2 bases and J dropped 7 bases, with 5 bases sitting between them. The CDR3 has 12 amino acids. Germline values: CDR1 SEHNR, CDR2 FQNEAQ (reference sequence).

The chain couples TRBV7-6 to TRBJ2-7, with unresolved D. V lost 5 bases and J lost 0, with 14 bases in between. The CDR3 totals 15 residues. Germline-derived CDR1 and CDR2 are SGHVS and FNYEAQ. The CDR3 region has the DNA TGTGCCAGCAGCCCCGAGATGGGAAGCTCCTACGAGCAGTACTTC. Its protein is CASSPEMGSSYEQYF.

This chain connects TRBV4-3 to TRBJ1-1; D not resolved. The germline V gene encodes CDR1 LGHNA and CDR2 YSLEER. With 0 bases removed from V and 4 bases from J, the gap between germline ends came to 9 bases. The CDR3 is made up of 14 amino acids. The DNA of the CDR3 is TGCGCCAGCAGCCAAGATAGGTGGGGCACTGAAGCTTTCTTT. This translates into CASSQDRWGTEAFF.

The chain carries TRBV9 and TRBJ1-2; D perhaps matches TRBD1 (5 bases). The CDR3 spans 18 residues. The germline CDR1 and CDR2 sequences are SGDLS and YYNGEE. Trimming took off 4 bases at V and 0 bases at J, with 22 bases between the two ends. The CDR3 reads CASSPHGTEKGPNYGYTF. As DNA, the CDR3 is TGTGCCAGCAGCCCTCACGGGACGGAAAAAGGGCCTAACTATGGCTACACCTTC.

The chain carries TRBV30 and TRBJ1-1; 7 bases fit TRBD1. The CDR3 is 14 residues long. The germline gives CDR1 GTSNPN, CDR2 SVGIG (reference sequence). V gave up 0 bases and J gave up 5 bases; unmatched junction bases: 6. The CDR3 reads CAWSVGGRGTEAFF. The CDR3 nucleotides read TGTGCCTGGAGTGTAGGGGGCAGGGGGACTGAAGCTTTCTTT.

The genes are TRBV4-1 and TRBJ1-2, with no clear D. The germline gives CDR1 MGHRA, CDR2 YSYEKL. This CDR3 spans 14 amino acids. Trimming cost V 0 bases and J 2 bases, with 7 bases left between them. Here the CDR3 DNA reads TGCGCCAGCAGCCAAGAAGGAAGGAACTATGGCTACACCTTC. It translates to CASSQEGRNYGYTF.

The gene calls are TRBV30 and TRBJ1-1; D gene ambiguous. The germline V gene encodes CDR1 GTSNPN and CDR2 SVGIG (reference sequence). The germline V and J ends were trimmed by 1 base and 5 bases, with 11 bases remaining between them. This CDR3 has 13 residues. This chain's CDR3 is CAWSAAGGTEAFF. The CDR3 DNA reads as TGTGCCTGGAGTGCGGCGGGAGGGACTGAAGCTTTCTTT.